This T cell receptor beta chain was identified in a study of beta chain features in type 1 diabetes. Study-wide results and caveats: Compared with healthy donors, patients appeared to share more similar naive, central memory and regulatory TCRB repertoires. Type 1 diabetes patients showed a moderate but significant shortening of TCRB CDR3s in all four CD4+ subsets.

Sequencing targeted expressed TCRB transcripts, as all isolated RNA had been reverse transcribed. Produced via immunoSEQ multiplex PCR; TCRdb's table is partial and in-frame only. The sample carries 250,000 or so clones, 27% recorded once. This CDR3 has 14 amino acids. J was trimmed by 4 bases and V by 3 bases; bases with no gene match: 2. The germline CDR1 and CDR2 sequences are SGHTA and FQGNSA. Worth noting for this clone: Its antigen is currently unknown.

The source of this sequence is a man between 25 and 39 years old in good health. Sequenced: central memory CD4+ T cells from blood. This chain joins TRBV7-2 and TRBJ2-1; 8 bases line up with TRBD2. DNA for the CDR3: TGTGCCAGCAGCTTCACTAGCGGTTACAATGAGCAGTTCTTC. Encoded protein: CASSFTSGYNEQFF.